Reported below is one TCR beta chain. Its target is not known. This sample stems from a study of CD8 T cells in ankylosing spondylitis. Study findings and constraints: Blood of patients with ankylosing spondylitis appeared to be characterized by a TCR beta motif of several highly homologous variants. A subset of motif variants has previously been described in the synovial fluid and blood of reactive arthritis. Reports say disease-linked clones showed up significantly more in matched ankylosing spondylitis synovial fluid.

From the 5' RACE reads, TCRdb called clonotypes with MiXCR, one entry per CDR3 protein. The sample yields about 800,000 distinct CDR3 sequences, 12% seen once. The CDR3 extends over 15 amino acids. CDR1 and CDR2 from the germline V gene are MNHNS and SASEGT. V dropped 6 bases and J dropped 3; count of bases not matched to a gene: 9. The clonotype originates from a male donor with ankylosing spondylitis. Sequenced material: blood, either unsorted or a sorted T cell fraction (not recorded which). The rearrangement links TRBV6-1 to TRBJ1-1, with TRBD1 matching over 8 bases. The CDR3 coding sequence is TGTGCCAGCAGGCTCGGGACAGGCGGGGACACTGAAGCTTTCTTT. Its protein product is CASRLGTGGDTEAFF.